Following are 16 T cell receptor beta chains from one sample sequenced in a study of breast tumors, draining lymph nodes, adjacent tissues. From the multiplex PCR reads, TCRdb called clonotypes with MiXCR, one entry per CDR3 protein. The data show some 150,000 distinct CDR3 sequences, around 22% seen once. Axillary draining lymph nodes of breast cancer patients supplied the node samples. Sequences were obtained from axillary lymph node tissue. These receptors were obtained from a female donor with breast cancer. Some clones in this sample may be carry-over from other donors' samples.

As to this clonotype: This sequence may be a read error, since a much larger clone differs from it by one base. This chain joins TRBV29-1 and TRBJ2-5; D perhaps matches TRBD1 (6 bases). Per the germline V gene, CDR1 is SQVTM and CDR2 is ANQGSEA. The CDR3 has 13 amino acids. The CDR3 is CSVGQGNQGTQYF. The CDR3, as DNA: TGCAGCGTTGGGCAGGGGAATCAAGGGACCCAGTACTTC.

This clonotype was seen at least ten times. The J gene is TRBJ1-2, the V gene TRBV15, with D uncertain. Deletions cut 0 bases from V and 4 bases from J, with 15 bases between. Germline lookup yields CDR1 LNHNV and CDR2 YYDKDF (reference sequence). The CDR3 totals 16 residues. The CDR3 region is CATSRDAQTSFYGYTF. DNA for the CDR3: TGTGCCACCAGCAGAGATGCCCAGACCTCTTTCTATGGCTACACCTTC.

In this sample, this clonotype turned up many times. The gene calls are TRBV6-2 or TRBV6-3 and TRBJ2-3; TRBD2 aligns across 8 bases. The germline CDR1 and CDR2 sequences are MNHEY and SVGEGT. V lost 0 bases, J lost 7 bases, and 6 bases stayed unmatched. CDR3 length equals 15 residues. The CDR3, as DNA: TGTGCCAGCAGTTACTCCCGGACTAGCACTCATACGCAGTATTTT. Encoded protein: CASSYSRTSTHTQYF.

Ten or more counts support this clonotype. This chain connects TRBV6-5 to TRBJ2-3; D call uncertain. This CDR3 contains 14 residues. Germline V gene lookup returns CDR1 MNHEY and CDR2 SVGAGI. Trimming cost V 2 bases and J 2 bases, with 8 bases left between them. Here the CDR3 DNA reads TGTGCCAGCAGTTACAGGCAGTTCACAGATACGCAGTATTTT. It translates to CASSYRQFTDTQYF.

Concerning this clonotype: A much larger clone lies one base from this, so it may be a read error. The chain recombines TRBV6-1 with TRBJ2-5; the D gene is possibly TRBD1 (5 bases). Germline-derived CDR1 and CDR2 are MNHNS and SASEGT. The CDR3 has 15 amino acids. The CDR3 region is CACSESQGSVETQYF. The CDR3 DNA is TGTGCCTGCAGTGAATCCCAGGGTTCTGTGGAGACCCAGTACTTC.

This clonotype appeared many times. The rearrangement joins TRBV5-1 to TRBJ2-1; 10 nucleotides align to TRBD2. Germline V CDR1 and CDR2: SGHRS, YFSETQ. V lost 1 base, J lost 5 bases, and 3 bases stayed unmatched. This CDR3 is built from 15 residues. The CDR3 bases are TGCGCCAGCAGCTTGCTCACTAGCGGGAACAATGAGCAGTTCTTC. Translation: CASSLLTSGNNEQFF.

As concerns this clonotype: A read error may explain this, as a much larger clone is one base away. This rearrangement joins TRBV6-2 or TRBV6-3 to TRBJ1-2; TRBD1 agrees at 9 bases. Germline V gene sequence: CDR1 MNHEY, CDR2 SVGEGT. The CDR3 is 14 residues long. CDR3 nucleotide sequence: TGTGCCCGCAGTGGACAGGGGATGAGCTATGGCTACACCTTC. Amino acid sequence: CARSGQGMSYGYTF.

This clonotype showed up many times. The chain combines TRBV28 with TRBJ1-2; 9 bases match TRBD1. V dropped 2 bases and J dropped 8; count of bases not matched to a gene: 6. This CDR3 has 14 residues. Germline CDR1 MDHEN, CDR2 SYDVKM. CDR3 amino acids: CASSLGTGKHGYTF. CDR3 DNA: TGTGCCAGCAGTTTAGGGACAGGGAAACACGGCTACACCTTC.

This clonotype was observed many times. The chain combines TRBV6-5 with TRBJ2-3; possibly TRBD2 for D (5 bases). This CDR3 has 13 residues. The germline V gene has CDR1 MNHEY and CDR2 SVGAGI. V lost 6 bases and J 2 bases, leaving 9 bases between the germline ends. The CDR3 loop is CASSRDDTDTQYF. DNA for the CDR3: TGTGCCAGCAGCCGGGATGACACAGATACGCAGTATTTT.

This clonotype has at least ten counts. This chain joins TRBV4-1 and TRBJ2-1; D not resolved. The CDR3 has 16 residues. Trimming cost V 0 bases and J 0 bases, with 9 bases left between them. The V gene's germline CDR1 is MGHRA and CDR2 YSYEKL. CDR3 nucleotide sequence: TGCGCCAGCAGCCAAGATGGGGTCGGCTCCTACAATGAGCAGTTCTTC. Protein: CASSQDGVGSYNEQFF.

This clonotype was counted ten times or more. The gene calls are TRBV4-1 and TRBJ1-2, with 11 bases fitting TRBD1. After removal of 7 bases from V and 2 bases from J, the junction contained 6 bases not matched to a gene. The CDR3 totals 15 residues. Germline values: CDR1 MGHRA, CDR2 YSYEKL. CDR3 coding DNA: TGCGCCAGCACCTATGGGGACAGGGGGAACTATGGCTACACCTTC. It codes for CASTYGDRGNYGYTF.

At least ten counts were recorded for this clonotype. The genes are TRBV7-2 and TRBJ2-7; the D gene is possibly TRBD1 (6 bases). Germline V gene data show CDR1 as SGHTA and CDR2 as FQGNSA. The V and J ends lost 5 bases and 5 bases respectively, with 7 bases between them. The CDR3 is 11 residues long. The CDR3 protein is CASSRTDEQYF. CDR3 coding DNA: TGTGCCAGCAGCAGGACAGACGAGCAGTACTTC.

In this sample, this clonotype turned up many times. The gene calls are TRBV11-2 and TRBJ2-1, with D possibly matching TRBD2 (5 bases). Germline V gives CDR1 SGHAT, CDR2 FQNNGV. Trimming removed 4 bases from V and 10 bases from J, with 11 bases in between. The CDR3 totals 12 residues. The CDR3 reads CASSSPGTEQFF. CDR3 sequence (DNA): TGTGCCAGCAGCTCGCCGGGAACCGAGCAGTTCTTC.

In its sample, this clonotype was seen many times. The chain recombines TRBV4-1 with TRBJ1-6; no definite D call. Trimming shortened V by 2 bases and J by 5 bases, and 19 bases separated the two germline ends. The CDR3 length is 18 residues. CDR1 is MGHRA, CDR2 YSYEKL, per germline. The chain's CDR3 is CASSQRRESWANNSPLHF. The CDR3 nucleotides are TGCGCCAGCAGCCAAAGGAGGGAGTCGTGGGCTAATAATTCACCCCTCCACTTT.

The chain is built from TRBV30 and TRBJ1-1; possibly TRBD1 for D (6 bases). CDR3 size: 11 residues. V lost 3 bases and J 11 bases, leaving 13 bases between the germline ends. Germline loops: CDR1 GTSNPN, CDR2 SVGIG (reference sequence). CDR3 DNA: TGTGCCTGGAGAACGTCAGGGGCGGCTTTCTTT. As protein: CAWRTSGAAFF.

A remark on this clonotype: Without the conserved terminal phenylalanine or tryptophan, this CDR3 likely stems from a read error. The V and J genes are TRBV27 and TRBJ1-2, with D maybe TRBD1 (6 bases). Trimming left V 6 bases short and J 2 bases short, with 13 bases between. This CDR3 region has 14 residues. Germline CDR1 is MNHEY and CDR2 is SMNVEV (reference sequence). CDR3 in DNA: TGTGCCAGCAGCCCCGGGACAAAAAACTATGGCTACACCCTC. This encodes CASSPGTKNYGYTL.